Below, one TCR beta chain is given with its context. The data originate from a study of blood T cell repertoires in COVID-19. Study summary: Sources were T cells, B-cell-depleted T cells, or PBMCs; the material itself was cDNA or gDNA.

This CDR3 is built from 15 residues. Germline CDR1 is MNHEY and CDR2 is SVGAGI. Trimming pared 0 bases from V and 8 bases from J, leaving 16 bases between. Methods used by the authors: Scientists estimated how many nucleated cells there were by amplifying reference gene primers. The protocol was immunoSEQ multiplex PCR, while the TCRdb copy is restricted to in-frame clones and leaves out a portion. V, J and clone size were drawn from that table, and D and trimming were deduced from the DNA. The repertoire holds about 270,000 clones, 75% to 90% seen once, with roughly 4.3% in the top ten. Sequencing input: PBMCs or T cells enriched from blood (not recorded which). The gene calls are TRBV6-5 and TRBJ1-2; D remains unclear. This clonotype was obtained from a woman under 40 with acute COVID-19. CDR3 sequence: CASSYSRGPSYGYTF. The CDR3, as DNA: TGTGCCAGCAGTTACTCGAGAGGGCCCAGCTACGGCTACACCTTC.